This TCR beta chain comes out of a study of OX40 agonist ivuxolimab in advanced cancers. Across the study: With a range of 23 to 79, age averaged roughly 60 years, and about 82% were male.

V lost 4 bases and J lost 13, with 20 bases in between. The CDR3 covers 15 residues. Per the germline V gene, CDR1 is LNHNV and CDR2 is YYDKDF (reference sequence). The data were produced by immunoSEQ multiplex PCR, yet TCRdb's version contains in-frame clones alone and is incomplete. This sample has 75,000 to 100,000 clones, with around 87% found just once. The sequence derives from an adult with an advanced solid tumor such as melanoma, head and neck, liver or kidney cancer. The source material was CD4+ or CD8+ T cells sorted from blood, sampled in a trial of the OX40 agonist ivuxolimab. The rearrangement links TRBV15 to TRBJ1-6; perhaps TRBD1 as D (6 bases). In DNA form, the CDR3 reads TGTGCCACCAGCACCTTCGGGGGGCAGGAAGCGCCCCTCCACTTT. It yields the protein CATSTFGGQEAPLHF.